These T cell receptor beta chains were read from a single sample in a study of OX40 agonist ivuxolimab in advanced cancers. The table came from immunoSEQ multiplex PCR; TCRdb's copy has only in-frame clones and leaves some out. Of fewer than 85,000 clones in the sample, 86% were seen once. The sample consisted of CD4+ or CD8+ T cells sorted from blood, taken in a trial of the OX40 agonist ivuxolimab. The receptor set was obtained from an adult with an advanced solid tumor such as melanoma, head and neck, liver or kidney cancer. CDR3s include the opening cysteine and the closing phenylalanine or tryptophan. Each record gives: V gene, J gene, CDR3 protein.

TRBV4-1	TRBJ2-1	CASSQDGEGGSNEQFF
TRBV9	TRBJ1-6	CASSGPNSPLHF
TRBV5-6	TRBJ2-5	CASSEGGGETQYF
TRBV7-6	TRBJ2-5	CASSLAAGRETQYF
TRBV5-4	TRBJ1-6	CASSLGGSNSPLHF
TRBV6-1	TRBJ1-5	CASSVGRTRHQPQHF
TRBV9	TRBJ1-4	CASSVGVGTPNEKLFF
TRBV28	TRBJ1-6	CASSFSVGQGNSPLHF
TRBV5-1	TRBJ1-3	CASSFMGQPSGNTIYF
TRBV11-2	TRBJ1-1	CASSLVSQGYAFF
TRBV7-3	TRBJ1-1	CASSMTGNTEAFF
TRBV30	TRBJ1-2	CAWSVWYGGYTF
TRBV11-2	TRBJ2-1	CASSFESGWLAASGQFF
TRBV6-5	TRBJ1-1	CASRRDRGLRTEAFF
TRBV5-1	TRBJ2-7	CASSLSDTTYEQYF
TRBV7-9	TRBJ2-2	CASSLTSRGELFF
TRBV10-3	TRBJ1-1	CAISEEKTVEAFF
TRBV28	TRBJ2-5	CASSQGGGETQYF
TRBV15	TRBJ1-2	CATSRDLGQAWGYTF
TRBV19	TRBJ2-5	CASTSGFGLAETQYF
TRBV27	TRBJ2-5	CASSLSVGGETQYF
TRBV7-8	TRBJ1-6	CASSQPRAVGSPLHF
TRBV2	TRBJ1-4	CASSDRVGEKLFF
TRBV7-9	TRBJ1-2	CASSAGPQGYTF
TRBV19	TRBJ1-6	CASNPGGQHNSPLHF
TRBV7-2	TRBJ2-7	CASSPAGNNEQYF
TRBV7-9	TRBJ1-3	CASSLSFRQNGNTIYF
TRBV11-2	TRBJ1-4	CASSFGTGTKKLFF
TRBV19	TRBJ1-4	CASSSRTGHEKLFF
TRBV28	TRBJ2-3	CASSLGSGGPRHTQYF
TRBV4-2	TRBJ1-2	CASSQRGEGYGYTF
TRBV5-3	TRBJ2-7	CARSSWASGEDEQYF
TRBV5-1	TRBJ2-1	CASSLALTGGGEQFF
TRBV6-5	TRBJ1-1	CASSSGTGRDTEAFF
TRBV19	TRBJ2-1	CASGPETSGGPVNEQFF
TRBV30	TRBJ1-6	CAWSRQGDSPLHF
TRBV18	TRBJ1-6	CASSPTASSYNSPLHF
TRBV6-4	TRBJ2-7	CASQQGQATREQYF
TRBV30	TRBJ2-2	CAWSVLAGVLTGELFF
TRBV28	TRBJ2-5	CASSSTGGRQETQYF
TRBV28	TRBJ1-2	CASTTDGYGYTF
TRBV7-4	TRBJ2-7	CASSCLNSPLHEQYF
TRBV30	TRBJ1-6	CAWSADGRWTPLHF
TRBV5-1	TRBJ1-2	CASSLEGQGAWGYTF
TRBV27	TRBJ2-3	CASSGGLAGMGGTQYF
TRBV20-1	TRBJ2-7	CFISYEQYF
TRBV7-6	TRBJ2-5	CASSLDASGWQETQYF
TRBV30	TRBJ2-1	CAWSVFREGGQFF
TRBV5-1	TRBJ2-7	CASSLVFGDEQYF
TRBV5-6	-	CASSPGTGAYEQYF
TRBV4-2	TRBJ1-6	CASSPTTGRNSPLHF
TRBV7-9	TRBJ1-5	CASSLGGRSGSQPQHF
TRBV6-5	TRBJ1-2	CASSYTARDGYTF
TRBV2	TRBJ1-2	CASSASPNYGYTF
TRBV28	TRBJ2-3	CASSYERQVPSDTQYF
TRBV5-1	TRBJ2-1	CASGLLTSGGAGAYNEQFF
TRBV9	TRBJ2-7	CASSRTGNNEQYF
TRBV30	TRBJ2-7	CAWKGTGDYEQYF
TRBV11-3	TRBJ1-6	CASSLGGGNSPLHF